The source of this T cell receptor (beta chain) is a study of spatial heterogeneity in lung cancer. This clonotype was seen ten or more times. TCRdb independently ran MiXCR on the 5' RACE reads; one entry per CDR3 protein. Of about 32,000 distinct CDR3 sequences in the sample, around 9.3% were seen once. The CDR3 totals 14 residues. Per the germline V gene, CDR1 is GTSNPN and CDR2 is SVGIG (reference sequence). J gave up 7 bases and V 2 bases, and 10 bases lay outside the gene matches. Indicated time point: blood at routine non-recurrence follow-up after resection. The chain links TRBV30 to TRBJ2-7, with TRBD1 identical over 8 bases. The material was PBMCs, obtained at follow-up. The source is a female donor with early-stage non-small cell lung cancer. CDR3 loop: CAWSSGQGNSEQYF. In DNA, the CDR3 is TGTGCCTGGAGTTCTGGACAGGGAAACTCTGAGCAGTACTTC.